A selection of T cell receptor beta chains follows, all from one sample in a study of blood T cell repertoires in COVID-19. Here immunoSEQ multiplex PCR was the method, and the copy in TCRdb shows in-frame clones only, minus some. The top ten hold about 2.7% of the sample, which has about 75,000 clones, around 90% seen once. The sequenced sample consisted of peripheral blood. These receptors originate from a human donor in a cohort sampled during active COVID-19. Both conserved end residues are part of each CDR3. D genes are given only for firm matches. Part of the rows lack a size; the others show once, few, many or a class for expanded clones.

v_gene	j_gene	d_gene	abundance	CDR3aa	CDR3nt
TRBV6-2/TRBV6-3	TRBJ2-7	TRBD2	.	CASSYPLAGVSYEQYF	TGTGCCAGCAGTTACCCACTAGCGGGAGTCTCCTACGAGCAGTACTTC
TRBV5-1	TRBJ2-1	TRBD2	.	CASSLGLAGGSHNEQFF	TGCGCCAGCAGCCTGGGACTAGCGGGGGGGTCCCACAATGAGCAGTTCTTC
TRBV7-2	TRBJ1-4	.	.	CASRDASEKLFF	TGTGCCAGCCGCGATGCGTCGGAAAAACTGTTTTTT
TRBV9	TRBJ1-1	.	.	CASSSSVNTEAFF	TGTGCCAGCAGCTCCAGTGTGAACACTGAAGCTTTCTTT
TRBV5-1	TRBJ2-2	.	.	CASSSSQTQNTGELFF	TGCGCCAGCAGCTCCTCCCAGACACAAAACACCGGGGAGCTGTTTTTT
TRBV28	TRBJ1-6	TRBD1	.	CATAKAGTGISPLHF	TGTGCCACCGCCAAAGCCGGGACAGGGATCTCACCCCTCCACTTT
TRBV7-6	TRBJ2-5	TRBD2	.	CASSLILLAGRSSFAETQYF	TGTGCCAGCAGCTTAATTCTCCTAGCGGGACGAAGTTCTTTTGCGGAGACCCAGTACTTC
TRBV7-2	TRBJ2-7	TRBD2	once	CASSLAAGGPGEQYF	TGTGCCAGCAGCTTAGCAGCGGGGGGGCCAGGCGAGCAGTACTTC
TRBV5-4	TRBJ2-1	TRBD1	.	CASSFLDRGRYEQFF	TGTGCCAGCAGCTTTTTGGACAGGGGGCGTTATGAGCAGTTCTTC
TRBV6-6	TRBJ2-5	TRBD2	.	CASSPTLTSGRGFGQYF	TGTGCCAGCAGTCCCACACTGACTAGCGGGAGAGGCTTTGGCCAGTACTTC
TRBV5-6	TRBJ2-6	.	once	CASSLSRRASGANVLTF	TGTGCCAGCAGCTTGAGTCGCAGGGCCTCTGGGGCCAACGTCCTGACTTTC
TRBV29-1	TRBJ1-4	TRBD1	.	CSGGDSLNEKLFF	TGCAGCGGGGGGGACAGCCTTAATGAAAAACTGTTTTTT
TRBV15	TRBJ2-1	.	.	CATSRESQVNNEQFF	TGTGCCACCAGCAGAGAGAGTCAGGTTAACAATGAACAGTTCTTC
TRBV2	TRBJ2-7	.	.	CASSIRDRASGGPRGFYEQYF	TGTGCCAGCAGCATCCGGGACAGGGCTAGCGGGGGCCCTCGTGGTTTCTACGAGCAGTACTTC
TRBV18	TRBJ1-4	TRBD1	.	CASSRTGQDMFINEKLFF	TGTGCCAGCTCACGAACAGGACAGGACATGTTTATTAATGAAAAACTGTTTTTT
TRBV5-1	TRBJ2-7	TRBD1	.	CASSLAGGQGFYEQYF	TGCGCCAGCAGCTTGGCCGGGGGACAGGGTTTCTACGAGCAGTACTTC
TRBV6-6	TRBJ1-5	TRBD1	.	CASSLTGTAGNQPQHF	TGTGCCAGCAGCCTCACCGGGACAGCTGGGAATCAGCCCCAGCATTTT
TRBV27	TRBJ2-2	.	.	CASSLSFFPGELFF	TGTGCCAGCAGTTTATCCTTTTTCCCCGGGGAGCTGTTTTTT
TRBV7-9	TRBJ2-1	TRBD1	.	CASNRGYSSEGYNEQFF	TGTGCCAGCAACAGGGGATATAGCTCAGAGGGGTACAATGAGCAGTTCTTC
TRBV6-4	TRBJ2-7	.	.	CASSPFHEQYF	TGTGCCAGCAGTCCTTTCCACGAGCAGTACTTC